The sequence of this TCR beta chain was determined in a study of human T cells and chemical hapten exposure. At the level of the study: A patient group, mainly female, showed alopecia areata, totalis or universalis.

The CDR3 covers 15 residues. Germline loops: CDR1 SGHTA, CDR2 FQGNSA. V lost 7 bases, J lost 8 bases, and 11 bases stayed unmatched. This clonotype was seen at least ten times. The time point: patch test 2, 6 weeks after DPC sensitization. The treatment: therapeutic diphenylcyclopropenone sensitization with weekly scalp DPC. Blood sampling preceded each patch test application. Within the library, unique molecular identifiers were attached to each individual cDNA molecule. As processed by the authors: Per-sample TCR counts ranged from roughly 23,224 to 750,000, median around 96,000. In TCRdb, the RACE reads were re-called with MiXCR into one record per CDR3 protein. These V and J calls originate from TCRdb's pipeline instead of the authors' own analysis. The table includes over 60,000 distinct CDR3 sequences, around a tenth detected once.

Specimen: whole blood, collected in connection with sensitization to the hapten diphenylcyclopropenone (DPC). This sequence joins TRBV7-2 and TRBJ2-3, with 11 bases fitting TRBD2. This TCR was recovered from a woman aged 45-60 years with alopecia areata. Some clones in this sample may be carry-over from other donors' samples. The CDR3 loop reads CASTVSGRGVGTQYF. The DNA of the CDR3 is TGTGCCAGCACCGTTAGCGGGAGGGGGGTCGGTACGCAGTATTTT.